The 9 T cell receptor beta chains below all came from one sample that was sequenced in a study of blood T cell repertoires in COVID-19. TCRdb keeps only in-frame clones here, not all; method: immunoSEQ multiplex PCR. The sample holds some 230,000 clones, 84% seen once. The sample taken for sequencing was peripheral blood. The source is a woman in her fifties or sixties who had recovered from COVID-19.

V is TRBV7-2 and J is TRBJ1-6, with TRBD1 matching over 7 bases. CDR1 and CDR2 (germline): SGHTA, FQGNSA. V trimming: 7 bases; J trimming: 10 bases; junction bases outside the gene matches: 13. This CDR3 is 15 amino acids long. CDR3 region: CASISYRGSGSPLHF. CDR3 DNA: TGTGCCAGCATCTCATACAGGGGTTCGGGGTCACCCCTCCACTTT.

The chain recombines TRBV6-5 with TRBJ1-2, with 9 bases that match TRBD1. Germline-derived CDR1 and CDR2 are MNHEY and SVGAGI. The V gene end was trimmed by 2 bases and the J gene end by 2 bases; junction bases not matched to a gene: 3. CDR3 size: 15 residues. In DNA form, the CDR3 reads TGTGCCAGCAGTTACCAGGGGACAGGGAACTATGGCTACACCTTC. Translated: CASSYQGTGNYGYTF.

The V and J genes are TRBV27 and TRBJ1-5; D gene ambiguous. The CDR3 sequence is 15 residues long. Germline V gene sequence: CDR1 MNHEY, CDR2 SMNVEV (reference sequence). Trimming pared 7 bases from V and 0 bases from J, leaving 13 bases between. DNA of the CDR3: TGTGCCAGCACCCCGAGTGGTCTTAGCAATCAGCCCCAGCATTTT. This encodes CASTPSGLSNQPQHF.

The chain uses TRBV9 and TRBJ2-1; 13 bases agree with TRBD2. From germline, CDR1 is SGDLS and CDR2 YYNGEE. There are 16 residues in the CDR3. J lost 4 bases, V lost 3 bases, and 4 bases had no gene match. The CDR3 sequence is CASSDKLAGGYNEQFF. CDR3 nucleotides: TGTGCCAGCAGCGACAAACTAGCGGGGGGGTACAATGAGCAGTTCTTC. Variable domain in full (rest from reference TRBV9 and TRBJ2-1): DSGVTQTPKHLITATGQRVTLRCSPRSGDLSVYWYQQSLDQGLQFLIQYYNGEERAKGNILERFSAQQFPDLHSELNLSSLELGDSALYFCASSDKLAGGYNEQFFGPGTRLTVL.

V gene TRBV30 combines with J gene TRBJ2-6; 10 nucleotides align to TRBD2. CDR1 and CDR2 (germline): GTSNPN, SVGIG (reference sequence). The CDR3 runs 16 residues. V was clipped by 4 bases and J by 4 bases; unmatched bases: 7. The CDR3: CAWTVAGGAGANVLTF. CDR3 nucleotide sequence: TGTGCCTGGACCGTAGCGGGGGGAGCCGGGGCCAACGTCCTGACTTTC.

The chain joins TRBV6-2 or TRBV6-3 to TRBJ1-4, with 7 bases that match TRBD1. Germline CDR1 is MNHEY and CDR2 is SVGEGT. The J segment lost 4 bases and the V segment lost 6 bases, leaving 5 bases of the junction unmatched. The CDR3 sequence is 14 residues long. The CDR3 DNA reads as TGTGCCAGCAGCTCCGGGACAGTTAATGAAAAACTGTTTTTT. It yields the protein CASSSGTVNEKLFF.

The chain is built from TRBV5-1 and TRBJ1-2, with a tentative D call TRBD1 (5 bases). The CDR3 has 12 amino acids. Per germline, CDR1 SGHRS and CDR2 YFSETQ. V was shortened by 4 bases and J by 8 bases, with 12 bases between the two germline ends. Written as DNA, the CDR3 is TGCGCCAGCAGCGAAGACAGTCAGGGCTACACCTTC. Its translation is CASSEDSQGYTF.

This clone has only a few counts. The chain links TRBV3-1 (or the pseudogene TRBV3-2) to TRBJ1-2, with D possibly TRBD1 on 6 matching bases. Germline values: CDR1 LGHDT, CDR2 YNNKEL (reference sequence). The CDR3 runs to 13 residues. V lost 3 bases to trimming and J lost 7 bases, with 12 bases between them. For the CDR3, the DNA is TGTGCCAGCAGCCATGTTGACAGGCCTGGCTACACCTTC. Translating gives CASSHVDRPGYTF.

V is TRBV19 and J is TRBJ1-5; 8 nucleotides line up with TRBD1. Per germline, CDR1 LNHDA and CDR2 SQIVND (reference sequence). The CDR3 contains 17 residues. Trimming cost V 0 bases and J 5 bases; bases outside gene matches: 9. The CDR3 region is CASSIDRQGPLYQPQHF. The CDR3 DNA follows: TGTGCCAGTAGTATAGATCGACAGGGGCCGCTCTATCAGCCCCAGCATTTT.